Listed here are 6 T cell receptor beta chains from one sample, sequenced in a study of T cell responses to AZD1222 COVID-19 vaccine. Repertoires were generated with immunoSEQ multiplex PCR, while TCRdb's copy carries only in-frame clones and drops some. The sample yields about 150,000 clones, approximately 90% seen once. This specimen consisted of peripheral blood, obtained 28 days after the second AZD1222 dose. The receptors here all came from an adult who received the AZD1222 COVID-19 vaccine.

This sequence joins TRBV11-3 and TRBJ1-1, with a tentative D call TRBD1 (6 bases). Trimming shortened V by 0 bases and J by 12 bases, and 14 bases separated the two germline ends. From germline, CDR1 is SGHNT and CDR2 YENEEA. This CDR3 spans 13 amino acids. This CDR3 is CASSLDPRGRPFF. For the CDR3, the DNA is TGTGCCAGCAGCTTAGATCCCAGGGGAAGGCCTTTCTTT. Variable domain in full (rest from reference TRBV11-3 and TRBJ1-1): EAGVVQSPRYKIIEKKQPVAFWCNPISGHNTLYWYLQNLGQGPELLIRYENEEAVDDSQLPKDRFSAERLKGVDSTLKIQPAELGDSAVYLCASSLDPRGRPFFGQGTRLTVV.

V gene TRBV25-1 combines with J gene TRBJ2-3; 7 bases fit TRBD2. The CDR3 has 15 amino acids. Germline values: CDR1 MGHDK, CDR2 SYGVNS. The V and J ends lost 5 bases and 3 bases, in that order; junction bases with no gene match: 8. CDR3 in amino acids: CASSIRGVMTDTQYF. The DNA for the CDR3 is TGTGCCAGCAGTATCCGGGGGGTTATGACAGATACGCAGTATTTT.

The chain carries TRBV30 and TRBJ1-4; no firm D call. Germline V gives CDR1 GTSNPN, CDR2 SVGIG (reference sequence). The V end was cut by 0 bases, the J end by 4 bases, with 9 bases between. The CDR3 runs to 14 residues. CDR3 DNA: TGTGCCTGGAGTGTTGGGGATCATAATGAAAAACTGTTTTTT. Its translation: CAWSVGDHNEKLFF.

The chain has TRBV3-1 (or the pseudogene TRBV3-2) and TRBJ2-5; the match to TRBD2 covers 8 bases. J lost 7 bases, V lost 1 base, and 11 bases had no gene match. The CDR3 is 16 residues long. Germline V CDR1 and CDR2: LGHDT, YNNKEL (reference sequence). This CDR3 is CASSQVGTSGAGTQYF. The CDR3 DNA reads TGTGCCAGCAGCCAAGTGGGTACTAGCGGTGCCGGGACCCAGTACTTC.

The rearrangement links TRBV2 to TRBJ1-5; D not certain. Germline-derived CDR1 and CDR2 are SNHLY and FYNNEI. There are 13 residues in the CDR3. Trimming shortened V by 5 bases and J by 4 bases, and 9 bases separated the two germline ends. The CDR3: CASSPQENQPQHF. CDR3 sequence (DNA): TGTGCCAGCAGTCCCCAGGAAAATCAGCCCCAGCATTTT.

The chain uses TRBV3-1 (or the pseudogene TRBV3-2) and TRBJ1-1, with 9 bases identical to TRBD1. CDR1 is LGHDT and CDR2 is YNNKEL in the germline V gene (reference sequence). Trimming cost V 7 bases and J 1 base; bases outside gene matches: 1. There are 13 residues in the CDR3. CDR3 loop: CASTGQGNTEAFF. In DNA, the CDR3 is TGTGCCAGCACGGGACAGGGGAACACTGAAGCTTTCTTT.